This T cell receptor (beta chain) comes out of a study of high-grade serous ovarian cancer treatment subgroups. Across the whole study: On average, roughly 14,000 reads and several thousand unique TCR beta rearrangements were obtained per sample.

Libraries were prepared by immunoSEQ multiplex PCR; TCRdb keeps only in-frame clonotypes and omits some of them. The table records more than 6,000 clones, around 78% of them present only once. Tumor samples were obtained before definitive surgery or chemotherapy. This CDR3 contains 17 residues. V lost 0 bases and J lost 4; bases outside the gene matches: 7. The germline gives CDR1 KGHSH, CDR2 LQKENI. The chain uses TRBV18 and TRBJ2-5, with 11 positions matching TRBD2. The clonotype was recovered from a human donor with high-grade serous ovarian cancer. The sample comprised tumor tissue. In DNA, the CDR3 is TGTGCCAGCTCACCACCGGGGTCTAGCGGGAGGAGAGAGACCCAGTACTTC. Its translation: CASSPPGSSGRRETQYF.